Below, 19 T cell receptor beta chains from the same sample are listed, as sequenced in a study of naive and memory T cell subsets. An equimolar mix of two oligonucleotides served as the beta constant-region primer for TRBC1 and TRBC2. Ligated cDNA was amplified by four rounds of PCR with nested alpha and beta constant-region primers and SP2. From the UMI-ligation and nested PCR reads, TCRdb called clonotypes with MiXCR, one entry per CDR3 protein. This table holds around 18,000 distinct CDR3 sequences, 8.7% found once. The sequencing sample was made of central memory CD8+ T cells from blood. These receptors were taken from a human donor in good health.

This clonotype showed up just a few times. This chain links TRBV20-1 with TRBJ2-5; 7 bases agree with TRBD1. Germline lookup yields CDR1 DFQATT and CDR2 SNEGSKA (reference sequence). After removal of 6 bases from V and 1 base from J, the junction contained 8 bases not matched to a gene. The CDR3 sequence is 14 residues long. The CDR3, as DNA: TGCAGTGCCAGCCTACAGGGGATCCAAGAGACCCAGTACTTC. As protein: CSASLQGIQETQYF.

This clonotype has only a few counts. The chain has TRBV27 and TRBJ2-7, with D possibly TRBD1 on 6 matching bases. This CDR3 spans 15 amino acids. V gave up 2 bases and J gave up 2 bases, with 13 bases separating them. Germline-derived CDR1 and CDR2 are MNHEY and SMNVEV (reference sequence). The chain's CDR3 is CASSLARDIAYEQYF. The CDR3, as DNA: TGTGCCAGCAGTTTAGCCCGGGACATTGCCTACGAGCAGTACTTC.

This clonotype has ten or more counts. The chain is built from TRBV29-1 and TRBJ2-5; 7 positions match TRBD2. CDR1 is SQVTM and CDR2 is ANQGSEA in the germline V gene. J was trimmed by 0 bases and V by 3 bases; bases with no gene match: 7. CDR3 length: 15 amino acids. CDR3 amino acids: CSVDTGTKYQETQYF. CDR3 coding DNA: TGCAGCGTTGATACCGGGACTAAGTACCAAGAGACCCAGTACTTC.

CDR3 sequence (DNA): TGTGCCAGCAGCCTCCGGGGGGGGATTCTCTCCTACGAGCAGTACTTC. Translating it yields CASSLRGGILSYEQYF. J is TRBJ2-7 and V is TRBV4-2, with 8 nucleotides matching TRBD2. J was trimmed by 0 bases and V by 4 bases; bases with no gene match: 8. Looked up from germline, CDR1 is LGHNA and CDR2 is YNFKEQ. This CDR3 is built from 16 residues.

This clonotype is medium-sized in the sample. This clone may be a read error of a much larger clone one base away. This chain uses TRBV24-1 with TRBJ1-5; no reliable D call. Germline V gene sequence: CDR1 KGHDR, CDR2 SFDVKD. CDR3 length: 12 residues. CDR3 in amino acids: CATSDSNQPQNF. The CDR3 DNA reads as TGTGCCACCAGTGATAGTAATCAGCCCCAGAATTTT.

The genes are TRBV20-1 and TRBJ2-6, with 8 bases fitting TRBD2. The CDR3 covers 19 residues. The germline V gene encodes CDR1 DFQATT and CDR2 SNEGSKA (reference sequence). The junction had 16 bases not matched to a gene; V was cut back by 6 bases and J by 0 bases. The CDR3 DNA reads as TGCAGTGCCCCGGGAGGGTCACAATTCTCGGCCTCTGGGGCCAACGTCCTGACTTTC. It translates to CSAPGGSQFSASGANVLTF.

V usage is TRBV20-1 and J usage is TRBJ2-3, with D perhaps given as TRBD1 or TRBD2 (5 bases each). The germline gives CDR1 DFQATT, CDR2 SNEGSKA (reference sequence). V was pared by 0 bases and J by 0 bases, with 13 bases between. CDR3 length equals 16 residues. In nucleotides, the CDR3 is TGCAGTGCTAGAGATCAGGGACGTATGAGCACAGATACGCAGTATTTT. It codes for CSARDQGRMSTDTQYF.

This clonotype came up many times. The J gene is TRBJ1-1, the V gene TRBV20-1, with no clear D. V was pared by 0 bases and J by 4 bases, with 9 bases between. Germline values: CDR1 DFQATT, CDR2 SNEGSKA (reference sequence). CDR3 length: 13 amino acids. The CDR3 coding sequence is TGCAGTGCTAGAGATCCCGGTGGCACTGAAGCTTTCTTT. Its translation: CSARDPGGTEAFF.

The J gene is TRBJ2-7, the V gene TRBV20-1; D unresolved. Germline V gives CDR1 DFQATT, CDR2 SNEGSKA (reference sequence). V was shortened by 1 base and J by 1 base, with 8 bases between the two germline ends. The CDR3 runs to 13 residues. The CDR3 region has the DNA TGCAGTGCTAGAGGGAGCCTATCCTACGAGCAGTACTTC. It yields the protein CSARGSLSYEQYF.

This sequence joins TRBV28 and TRBJ1-5; a weak D match, TRBD1 (5 bases). The CDR3 consists of 16 residues. V was pared by 4 bases and J by 1 base, with 14 bases between. The V gene's germline CDR1 is MDHEN and CDR2 SYDVKM. The CDR3 region is CASSSRLTVSNQPQHF. The CDR3 DNA follows: TGTGCCAGCAGTTCTCGCTTGACAGTCAGCAATCAGCCCCAGCATTTT.

This clonotype has ten or more counts. This chain links TRBV20-1 with TRBJ2-7; D may be TRBD1 (6 bases). The germline V gene has CDR1 DFQATT and CDR2 SNEGSKA (reference sequence). The V gene lost 6 bases and the J gene lost 1 base, with 16 bases spanning the gap. This CDR3 has 14 amino acids. CDR3 sequence: CSAKQGFSSYEQYF. CDR3 DNA sequence: TGCAGTGCAAAACAGGGTTTTTCGTCCTACGAGCAGTACTTC.

This clonotype is medium-sized. The chain uses TRBV2 and TRBJ2-2; 10 nucleotides line up with TRBD1. V dropped 3 bases and J dropped 4; count of bases not matched to a gene: 5. The CDR3 contains 16 residues. Per germline, CDR1 SNHLY and CDR2 FYNNEI. The CDR3, as DNA: TGTGCCAGCAGTGACCCGGGACAGGGGCTCACCGGGGAGCTGTTTTTT. Translating it yields CASSDPGQGLTGELFF.

This chain links TRBV5-4 with TRBJ1-2; TRBD1 might be the D (5 bases). V was clipped by 2 bases and J by 3 bases, with 11 bases between them. The CDR3 contains 14 residues. Germline CDR1 is SGHNT and CDR2 is YYREEE (reference sequence). CDR3 protein: CASSFGRGDYGYTF. For the CDR3, the DNA is TGTGCCAGCAGCTTTGGACGGGGGGACTATGGCTACACCTTC.

As regards this clonotype: With a much larger clone just one base away, this may be a read error. The chain recombines TRBV4-3 with TRBJ2-2, with D possibly being TRBD2 (5 bases). Germline loops: CDR1 LGHNA, CDR2 YSLEER. V was clipped by 2 bases and J by 9 bases, with 13 bases between them. This CDR3 region has 14 residues. Here the CDR3 reads CASSQMGSTRELFF. As DNA, the CDR3 is TGCGCCAGCAGCCAAATGGGGAGTACCCGGGAGCTGTTTTTT.

This clonotype was detected many times. The chain is built from TRBV6-4 and TRBJ2-1; TRBD2 aligns across 11 bases. Germline trimming cut 6 bases from V and 8 bases from J; bases unmatched to any gene: 9. The CDR3 spans 15 residues. Germline loops: CDR1 MRHNA, CDR2 SNTAGT. For the CDR3, the DNA is TGTGCCAGCAGCATAACTAGCGGGGGACTTGATGAGCAGTTCTTC. Translating it yields CASSITSGGLDEQFF.

CDR3 residues: CASSPYLLNTEAFF. The CDR3 DNA reads TGTGCCAGCAGCCCATATCTACTGAACACTGAAGCTTTCTTT. The chain employs TRBV13 and TRBJ1-1; the D is unclear. V shed 5 bases and J shed 0 bases, with 10 bases lying between them. The CDR3 consists of 14 residues. Per the germline V gene, CDR1 is PRHDT and CDR2 is FYEKMQ (reference sequence).

The chain is built from TRBV18 and TRBJ2-3, with 8 bases matching TRBD2. The V gene's germline CDR1 is KGHSH and CDR2 LQKENI. J lost 5 bases, V lost 0 bases, and 4 bases had no gene match. The CDR3 has 15 residues. DNA of the CDR3: TGTGCCAGCTCACCACCACTCGGGAGGGGAGATACGCAGTATTTT. As protein: CASSPPLGRGDTQYF.

The V gene is TRBV6-2 or TRBV6-3, the J gene TRBJ1-2, with no clear D. V was trimmed by 3 bases and J by 8 bases, leaving 43 bases between them. Germline-derived CDR1 and CDR2 are MNHEY and SVGEGT. The CDR3 totals 23 residues. The CDR3 DNA follows: TGTGCCAGCAGTTATCTCAAAGTCCGAGCACCAAGCTTTCGACACCTCGAGGGAGAGGGCTACACCTTC. It codes for CASSYLKVRAPSFRHLEGEGYTF.

Many counts were recorded for this clonotype. The V call is TRBV28, the J call TRBJ2-5; no clear D. Trimming cost V 5 bases and J 1 base, with 14 bases left between them. Germline lookup yields CDR1 MDHEN and CDR2 SYDVKM. This CDR3 spans 15 amino acids. Written as DNA, the CDR3 is TGTGCCAGCAGTCCGTGGACCGTAATCCAAGAGACCCAGTACTTC. Translating it yields CASSPWTVIQETQYF.